This T cell receptor (beta chain) is from a study of CD8 T cells in ankylosing spondylitis. Concerning this clonotype itself: Its matching antigen is unknown.

Per the germline V gene, CDR1 is DFQATT and CDR2 is SNEGSKA (reference sequence). Trimming removed 0 bases from V and 4 bases from J; junction bases left unmatched: 16. This CDR3 region has 19 residues. Study-wide results and limits: As reported, disease-linked clones showed significant enrichment in matched ankylosing spondylitis synovial fluid.

TCRdb re-analysed the 5' RACE reads in MiXCR, keeping a single row per CDR3 protein. Of 250,000 to 350,000 distinct CDR3 sequences listed, around 20% are singletons. What was sequenced was blood, either unsorted or a sorted T cell fraction (not recorded which). This chain connects TRBV20-1 to TRBJ2-1, with TRBD2 matching 9 bases. This clonotype was obtained from a female donor with ankylosing spondylitis or in good health (not recorded which). CDR3 loop: CSARDQSGRNGRRYNEQFF. Written as DNA, the CDR3 is TGCAGTGCTAGAGATCAGAGCGGGAGGAACGGAAGGAGGTACAATGAGCAGTTCTTC.